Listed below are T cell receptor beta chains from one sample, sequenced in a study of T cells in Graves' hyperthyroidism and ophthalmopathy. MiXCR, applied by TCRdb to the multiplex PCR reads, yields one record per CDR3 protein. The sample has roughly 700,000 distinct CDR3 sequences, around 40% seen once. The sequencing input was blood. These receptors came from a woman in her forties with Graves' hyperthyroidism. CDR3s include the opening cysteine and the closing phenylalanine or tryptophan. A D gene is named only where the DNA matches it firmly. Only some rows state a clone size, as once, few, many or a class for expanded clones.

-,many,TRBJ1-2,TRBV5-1,CASSLEILYGYTF,TGCGCCAGCAGCTTGGAGATCCTCTATGGCTACACCTTC
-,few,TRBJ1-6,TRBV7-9,CASSLVGGEQEYNSPLHF,TGTGCCAGCAGCTTAGTCGGGGGGGAACAGGAATATAATTCACCCCTCCACTTT
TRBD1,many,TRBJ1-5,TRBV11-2,CASSLAGTGSWGQPQHF,TGTGCCAGCAGCTTAGCCGGGACAGGGTCGTGGGGGCAGCCCCAGCATTTT
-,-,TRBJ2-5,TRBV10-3,CAIGNLGETQYF,TGTGCCATCGGGAATCTTGGAGAGACCCAGTACTTC
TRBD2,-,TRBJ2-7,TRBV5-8,CASSQAPGTSGRALNEQYF,TGTGCCAGCAGCCAAGCCCCCGGGACTAGCGGGAGGGCCCTCAACGAGCAGTACTTC
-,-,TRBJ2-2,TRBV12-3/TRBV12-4,CASSLSPGLMNTGELFF,TGTGCCAGCAGTTTATCCCCGGGACTGATGAACACCGGGGAGCTGTTTTTT
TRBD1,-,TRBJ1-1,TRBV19,CASSEGQGGRTNTEAFF,TGTGCCAGTAGTGAAGGACAGGGGGGACGGACGAACACTGAAGCTTTCTTT
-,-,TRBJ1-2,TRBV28,CASTSGDPGYGYTF,TGTGCCAGCACCTCCGGGGATCCGGGTTATGGCTACACCTTC
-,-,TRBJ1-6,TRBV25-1,CASSERGNARNSPLHF,TGTGCCAGCAGTGAAAGGGGCAACGCAAGAAATTCACCCCTCCACTTT
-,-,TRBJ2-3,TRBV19,CASRELAADTQYF,TGTGCCAGTAGGGAATTAGCAGCAGATACGCAGTATTTT
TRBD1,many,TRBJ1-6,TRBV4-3,CASSQDWTGGSPLHF,TGCGCCAGCAGCCAAGACTGGACAGGGGGATCACCCCTCCACTTT
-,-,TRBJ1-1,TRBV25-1,CASWSEARVNTEAFF,TGCGCCAGCTGGAGTGAGGCCAGGGTGAACACTGAAGCTTTCTTT
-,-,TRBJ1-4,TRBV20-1,CSARPGGSEKLFF,TGCAGTGCTCGGCCTGGGGGAAGTGAAAAACTGTTTTTT
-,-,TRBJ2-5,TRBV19,CASSTRGPQETQYF,TGTGCCAGTAGTACACGGGGCCCGCAGGAGACCCAGTACTTC
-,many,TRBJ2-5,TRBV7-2,CASSLPWGAKTQYF,TGTGCCAGCAGCCTGCCCTGGGGGGCCAAGACCCAGTACTTC
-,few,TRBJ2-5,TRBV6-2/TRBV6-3,CASSSLGRETQYF,TGTGCCAGCAGTTCTCTCGGCAGAGAGACCCAGTACTTC
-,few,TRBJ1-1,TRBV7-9,CASSLTQGGDTEAFF,TGTGCCAGCAGCTTAACACAGGGTGGGGACACTGAAGCTTTCTTT
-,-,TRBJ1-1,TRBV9,CASSPPPGSRGYTEAFF,TGTGCCAGCAGCCCACCACCAGGGTCTCGGGGGTACACTGAAGCTTTCTTT
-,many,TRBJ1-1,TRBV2,CASSEVIGGDTEAFF,TGTGCCAGCAGTGAAGTAATAGGAGGGGACACTGAAGCTTTCTTT
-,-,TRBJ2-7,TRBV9,CASSVGLTNSYEQHF,TGTGCCAGCAGCGTAGGACTCACAAACTCCTACGAGCAGCACTTC
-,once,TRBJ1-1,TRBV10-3,CASSFFRVGNTEAFF,TGTGCCAGCAGTTTCTTCAGGGTCGGGAACACTGAAGCTTTCTTT
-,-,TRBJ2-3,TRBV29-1,CSGRPSNTDTQYF,TGCAGCGGGCGGCCTTCGAATACAGATACGCAGTATTTT
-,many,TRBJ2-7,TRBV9,CASSVRVGSYEQYF,TGTGCCAGCAGCGTGCGGGTCGGGTCCTACGAGCAGTACTTC
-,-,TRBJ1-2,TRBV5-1,CASSLPDNYGYTF,TGCGCCAGCAGCTTGCCAGACAACTATGGCTACACCTTC
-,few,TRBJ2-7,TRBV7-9,CASSGEGAYEQYF,TGTGCCAGCTCAGGGGAGGGGGCCTACGAGCAGTACTTC
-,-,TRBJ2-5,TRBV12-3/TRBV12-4,CASSQQGGGSETQYF,TGTGCCAGCAGTCAACAGGGTGGAGGGTCGGAGACCCAGTACTTC
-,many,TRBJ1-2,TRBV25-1,CASSSVDGYTF,TGTGCCAGCAGCTCAGTCGATGGCTACACCTTC
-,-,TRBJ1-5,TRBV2,CASRTGTSNQPQHF,TGTGCCAGCAGAACAGGGACCAGCAATCAGCCCCAGCATTTT
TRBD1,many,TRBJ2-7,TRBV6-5,CASSTSGDRSYEQYF,TGTGCCAGCAGTACTTCTGGGGACAGATCCTACGAGCAGTACTTC
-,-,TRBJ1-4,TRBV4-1,CASSQRSNEKLFF,TGCGCCAGCAGCCAACGTTCGAATGAAAAACTGTTTTTT
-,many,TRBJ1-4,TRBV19,CASSTSTNEKLFF,TGTGCCAGTAGTACCTCCACTAATGAAAAACTGTTTTTT
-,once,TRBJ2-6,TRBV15,CATSRLGTTSGANVLTF,TGTGCCACCAGCAGGCTGGGGACCACCTCTGGGGCCAACGTCCTGACTTTC
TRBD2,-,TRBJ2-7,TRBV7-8,CASSRCRLERDYEQYF,TGTGCCAGCAGCCGATGCCGCCTTGAGCGGGACTACGAGCAGTACTTC
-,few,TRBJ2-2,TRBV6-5,CASPTGELFF,TGTGCCAGCCCGACCGGGGAGCTGTTTTTT
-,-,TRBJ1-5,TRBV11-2,CASSQDSVRGRAQHF,TGTGCCAGCAGCCAAGATTCGGTCAGGGGAAGGGCCCAGCATTTT
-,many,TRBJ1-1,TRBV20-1,CSAAKQEGEAFF,TGCAGTGCTGCTAAACAGGAAGGAGAAGCTTTCTTT
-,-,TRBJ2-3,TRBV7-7,CASSLDRFTDTQYF,TGTGCTAGCAGCTTAGACAGGTTCACAGATACGCAGTATTTT
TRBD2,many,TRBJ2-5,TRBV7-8,CASSLASGETQYF,TGTGCCAGCAGCTTAGCTAGCGGGGAGACCCAGTACTTC
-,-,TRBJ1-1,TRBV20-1,CSARDGGFFTEAFF,TGCAGTGCTAGAGATGGGGGGTTCTTCACTGAAGCTTTCTTT
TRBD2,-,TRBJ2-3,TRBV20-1,CCARHLTSGGTDTQYF,TGCTGTGCTCGCCACCTGACTAGCGGGGGCACAGATACGCAGTATTTT
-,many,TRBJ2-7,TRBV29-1,CSVDGTPSSYEQYF,TGCAGCGTTGACGGGACACCGAGCTCCTACGAGCAGTACTTC
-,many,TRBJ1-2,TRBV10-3,CAISESGRGRYGYTF,TGTGCCATCAGTGAGTCGGGAAGGGGACGCTATGGCTACACCTTC
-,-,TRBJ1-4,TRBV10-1,CASSDGIRSEKLFF,TGCGCCAGCAGTGACGGAATCAGGTCTGAAAAACTGTTTTTT
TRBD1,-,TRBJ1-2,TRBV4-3,CASSVRDSAGYTF,TGCGCCAGCAGCGTCCGGGACAGCGCGGGCTACACCTTC
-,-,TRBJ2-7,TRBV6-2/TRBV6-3,CASRSPGYEQYF,TGTGCCAGCAGATCCCCAGGGTACGAGCAGTACTTC
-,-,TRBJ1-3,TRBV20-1,CSARDSGSGNTTYF,TGCAGTGCTAGAGATTCTGGGAGCGGAAACACCACATATTTT